These 14 T cell receptor beta chains originate from one sample sequenced in a study of Ad26.COV2.S vaccination and SARS-CoV-2 variants. The assay was immunoSEQ multiplex PCR, and TCRdb's table has in-frame clones only and misses some. The sample holds around 300,000 clones, approximately 86% seen once. Treatment noted: approximately 18 received Ad26.COV2.S at low or high dose, single or two shots; several received placebo; per-sample allocation not given. At day 63 after the first vaccine or placebo injection, samples were drawn. The source was peripheral blood, collected in a trial of Ad26.COV2.S vaccine versus placebo. Receptor source: a person between 18 and 65 years old who received the Ad26.COV2.S COVID-19 vaccine or a placebo.

The J gene is TRBJ2-2, the V gene TRBV28; D may be TRBD1 (6 bases). CDR1 is MDHEN and CDR2 is SYDVKM in the germline V gene. The V end was cut by 5 bases, the J end by 1 base, with 11 bases between. CDR3 length: 15 amino acids. CDR3 sequence reads: CASSPGHLNTGELFF. The CDR3 bases are TGTGCCAGCAGTCCGGGACACTTGAACACCGGGGAGCTGTTTTTT.

The chain is built from TRBV24-1 and TRBJ2-7; D may correspond to TRBD1 or TRBD2 (5 bases each). V lost 3 bases, J lost 3 bases, and 14 bases lay in between. This CDR3 is built from 15 residues. CDR1 is KGHDR, CDR2 SFDVKD, per germline. The CDR3 DNA follows: TGTGCCACCAGTGATCCTTCGGGACCGAACTACGAGCAGTACTTC. This encodes CATSDPSGPNYEQYF.

The chain joins TRBV6-4 to TRBJ1-1, with D perhaps matching TRBD1 (6 bases). The CDR3 covers 18 residues. Germline CDR1 and CDR2: MRHNA and SNTAGT. Trimming stripped 7 bases from V and 4 bases from J, with 28 bases between. The CDR3 here is CASNLALAGGPRSTEAFF. CDR3 bases: TGTGCCAGCAACTTGGCCCTCGCTGGGGGGCCACGGAGCACTGAAGCTTTCTTT.

The chain recombines TRBV11-2 with TRBJ2-1; TRBD2 matches 9 bases. V lost 4 bases and J lost 3; bases outside the gene matches: 13. The CDR3 spans 18 residues. Germline lookup yields CDR1 SGHAT and CDR2 FQNNGV. CDR3 sequence reads: CASSSLLGALAGYNEQFF. The CDR3 DNA reads TGTGCCAGCAGCTCCCTCCTAGGGGCACTAGCGGGCTACAATGAGCAGTTCTTC.

The chain joins TRBV27 to TRBJ1-5; TRBD1 agrees at 11 bases. CDR1 is MNHEY, CDR2 SMNVEV, per germline (reference sequence). With 0 bases clipped from V and 6 bases from J, the junction kept 1 base outside the gene matches. There are 15 residues in the CDR3. The CDR3, as DNA: TGTGCCAGCAGTTTATCCGGGACAGGGGGTCAGCCCCAGCATTTT. Amino acid sequence: CASSLSGTGGQPQHF.

The CDR3 protein is CASSTGTSGMGELFF. CDR3 sequence (DNA): TGTGCCAGCAGCACCGGGACTAGCGGGATGGGGGAGCTGTTTTTT. The V gene is TRBV27, the J gene TRBJ2-2, with 13 bases that match TRBD2. Germline V gene lookup returns CDR1 MNHEY and CDR2 SMNVEV (reference sequence). Trimming removed 6 bases from V and 8 bases from J; junction bases left unmatched: 6. The CDR3 runs to 15 residues.

The chain links TRBV6-5 to TRBJ2-1; 10 nucleotides agree with TRBD2. V lost 7 bases and J lost 7; bases outside the gene matches: 7. From germline, CDR1 is MNHEY and CDR2 SVGAGI. The CDR3 extends over 14 amino acids. The CDR3 is CASNLAGVGNEQFF. In DNA, the CDR3 is TGTGCCAGCAACCTAGCGGGAGTGGGGAATGAGCAGTTCTTC.

This sequence joins TRBV28 and TRBJ2-1; the match to TRBD1 covers 7 bases. With V trimmed by 10 bases and J by 2 bases, 5 bases remained unmatched. The germline gives CDR1 MDHEN, CDR2 SYDVKM. This CDR3 is 13 amino acids long. DNA of the CDR3: TGTGCCATAGAAGACAGGGCCTACAATGAGCAGTTCTTC. It codes for CAIEDRAYNEQFF.

This chain links TRBV4-3 with TRBJ2-5; D is possibly TRBD1 (5 bases). Germline V gene data show CDR1 as LGHNA and CDR2 as YSLEER. The CDR3 has 16 amino acids. The germline V and J ends were trimmed by 0 bases and 4 bases, with 15 bases remaining between them. CDR3 DNA sequence: TGCGCCAGCAGCCAAGAGTGGGGCAGGGCAGGAGAGACCCAGTACTTC. This codes for CASSQEWGRAGETQYF.

The chain has TRBV11-3 and TRBJ2-1, with TRBD2 matching 8 bases. Looked up from germline, CDR1 is SGHNT and CDR2 is YENEEA. V lost 5 bases to trimming and J lost 5 bases; unmatched junction nucleotides: 14. The CDR3 is 17 amino acids. CDR3 coding DNA: TGTGCCAGCAGCCCGCCGTCGGGGCTAGCGGGTAACAATGAGCAGTTCTTC. Translated, it gives CASSPPSGLAGNNEQFF. Using reference TRBV11-3 and TRBJ2-1 for the parts outside the CDR3, the full variable domain is EAGVVQSPRYKIIEKKQPVAFWCNPISGHNTLYWYLQNLGQGPELLIRYENEEAVDDSQLPKDRFSAERLKGVDSTLKIQPAELGDSAVYLCASSPPSGLAGNNEQFFGPGTRLTVL.

The chain is built from TRBV28 and TRBJ1-5; the match to TRBD1 covers 9 bases. CDR1 is MDHEN, CDR2 SYDVKM, per germline. J lost 0 bases, V lost 3 bases, and 9 bases had no gene match. This CDR3 comprises 18 residues. CDR3 DNA sequence: TGTGCCAGCAGTTTCTGGACAGGGGTCCGAGATAGCAATCAGCCCCAGCATTTT. Translation: CASSFWTGVRDSNQPQHF. Complete variable domain (other parts from reference TRBV28 and TRBJ1-5): DVKVTQSSRYLVKRTGEKVFLECVQDMDHENMFWYRQDPGLGLRLIYFSYDVKMKEKGDIPEGYSVSREKKERFSLILESASTNQTSMYLCASSFWTGVRDSNQPQHFGDGTRLSIL.

V usage is TRBV3-1 (or the pseudogene TRBV3-2) and J usage is TRBJ2-1; D call uncertain. Trimming removed 6 bases from V and 0 bases from J, with 6 bases in between. Germline assignment: CDR1 LGHDT and CDR2 YNNKEL (reference sequence). CDR3 size: 13 residues. Written as DNA, the CDR3 is TGTGCCAGCAGTCCAGCCTCCTACAATGAGCAGTTCTTC. Translated: CASSPASYNEQFF.

The chain couples TRBV5-6 to TRBJ2-1; D not resolved. Germline assignment: CDR1 SGHDT and CDR2 YYEEEE. CDR3 length: 13 amino acids. The ends were cut back, 3 bases at V and 7 bases at J, with 11 bases in the middle. CDR3 coding DNA: TGTGCCAGCAGCTCGGGTAGGGTGAATGAGCAGTTCTTC. This codes for CASSSGRVNEQFF.

This clone was recorded once. The chain couples TRBV19 to TRBJ1-5; D unresolved. V dropped 6 bases and J dropped 4 bases, with 16 bases sitting between them. The CDR3 length is 15 residues. In germline, CDR1 is LNHDA, CDR2 SQIVND (reference sequence). The CDR3 sequence: CASRPVGEENQPQHF. CDR3 DNA: TGTGCCAGTAGACCTGTCGGGGAGGAGAATCAGCCCCAGCATTTT.